The T cell receptor beta chain described here comes from a study of T cells in localized non-small cell lung cancer. The study, taken as a whole, reports: Uninvolved nearby lung showed the greatest T cell clonality, exceeding that found in tumor. Prolonged overall survival went with higher T cell density in the blood.

For this clone: Its antigen is not known.

Profiling relied on immunoSEQ multiplex PCR, and the TCRdb table lists in-frame clones only, not all of them. The data contain 28,000 or so clones, around 90% of them seen just once; the ten biggest clones take up approximately 6.8%. Germline loops: CDR1 MNHNS, CDR2 SASEGT. Trimming removed 8 bases at V and 4 bases at J, with 20 bases between. The CDR3 length is 15 residues. This rearrangement joins TRBV6-1 to TRBJ1-2; D not certain. This TCR was sampled from a male donor aged 60 or older with stage I lung adenocarcinoma. The sequencing here drew on peripheral blood, taken before any cancer treatment. CDR3 protein: CASALGVVKSYGYTF. CDR3 nucleotides: TGTGCCAGCGCTCTCGGGGTCGTAAAAAGCTATGGCTACACCTTC.